Each of the 5 T cell receptor beta chains below was sequenced from the same sample in a study of CD8 T cells in ankylosing spondylitis. Their specific antigens are unknown. TCRdb re-called the 5' RACE reads through MiXCR, storing one row per CDR3 protein. The sample contains roughly 440,000 distinct CDR3 sequences, approximately 17% of which appear only once. Study findings and constraints: Several highly homologous variants formed a TCR beta motif that appeared characteristic of ankylosing spondylitis blood.

Sequenced material: blood, either unsorted or a sorted T cell fraction (not recorded which). Receptors were obtained from a male donor with ankylosing spondylitis.

This clonotype was picked up a small number of times. The chain is built from TRBV20-1 and TRBJ2-1; maybe TRBD2 (6 bases). The germline CDR1 and CDR2 sequences are DFQATT and SNEGSKA (reference sequence). The V end was cut by 0 bases, the J end by 7 bases, with 13 bases between. The CDR3 totals 14 residues. The CDR3 sequence: CSARDGGSWNEQFF. CDR3 bases: TGCAGTGCTAGAGATGGAGGGAGTTGGAATGAGCAGTTCTTC.

J is TRBJ2-1 and V is TRBV14, with TRBD1 matching over 7 bases. CDR3 length equals 16 residues. Germline lookup yields CDR1 SGHDN and CDR2 FVKESK. V lost 2 bases to trimming and J lost 2 bases; unmatched junction nucleotides: 6. The CDR3 DNA is TGTGCCAGCAGCCAACAAACAGGGGCGGCCTACAATGAGCAGTTCTTC. Protein product: CASSQQTGAAYNEQFF.

This chain joins TRBV20-1 and TRBJ2-7; D is unclear. Germline V lookup: CDR1 DFQATT, CDR2 SNEGSKA (reference sequence). Trimming left V 0 bases short and J 0 bases short, with 9 bases between. This CDR3 has 14 residues. CDR3 DNA sequence: TGCAGTGCTAGAGATGGCGTCGTCTCCTACGAGCAGTACTTC. It is translated as CSARDGVVSYEQYF.

A few counts support this clonotype. This chain connects TRBV5-1 to TRBJ2-1; D might be TRBD1 (5 bases). Germline V gene data show CDR1 as SGHRS and CDR2 as YFSETQ. The CDR3 consists of 16 residues. The V end lost 5 bases, the J end lost 0 bases, and 15 bases lay between the germline ends. The CDR3 DNA sequence: TGCGCCAGCAGAAATACAGGTCTTAGCTCCTACAATGAGCAGTTCTTC. Translation gives CASRNTGLSSYNEQFF. The full variable domain, rest sourced from reference TRBV5-1 and TRBJ2-1, is KAGVTQTPRYLIKTRGQQVTLSCSPISGHRSVSWYQQTPGQGLQFLFEYFSETQRNKGNFPGRFSGRQFSNSRSEMNVSTLELGDSALYLCASRNTGLSSYNEQFFGPGTRLTVL.

This clonotype has only one observation. The chain couples TRBV29-1 to TRBJ1-1; 8 nucleotides agree with TRBD1. The CDR3 length is 14 residues. Germline V gene lookup returns CDR1 SQVTM and CDR2 ANQGSEA. V lost 1 base to trimming and J lost 4 bases; unmatched junction nucleotides: 5. The CDR3: CSVEVRGLFTEAFF. CDR3 DNA: TGCAGCGTTGAAGTCAGGGGGCTTTTCACTGAAGCTTTCTTT.